The 14 T cell receptor beta chains given below trace back to one sample, sequenced in a study of blood T cell repertoires in COVID-19. Libraries were prepared by immunoSEQ multiplex PCR; TCRdb keeps only in-frame clonotypes and omits some of them. The data hold approximately 200,000 clones, with around 84% observed a single time. The sequenced sample consisted of peripheral blood. The source of these receptors is a man in his fifties who had recovered from COVID-19.

The CDR3 region has the DNA TGTGCCAGCAGTGAAGAATCAGGGGGCCCTTATGGCTACACCTTC. This codes for CASSEESGGPYGYTF. V usage is TRBV2 and J usage is TRBJ1-2; TRBD1 aligns across 8 bases. Per germline, CDR1 SNHLY and CDR2 FYNNEI. V was clipped by 1 base and J by 5 bases; unmatched bases: 6. The CDR3 is 15 residues long. Complete variable domain (other parts from reference TRBV2 and TRBJ1-2): EPEVTQTPSHQVTQMGQEVILRCVPISNHLYFYWYRQILGQKVEFLVSFYNNEISEKSEIFDDQFSVERPDGSNFTLKIRSTKLEDSAMYFCASSEESGGPYGYTFGSGTRLTVV.

This sequence joins TRBV4-1 and TRBJ2-7; D remains unclear. The CDR3 has 16 amino acids. Between the trimmed V and J ends, which lost 0 bases and 0 bases, there was a span of 12 bases. CDR1 MGHRA and CDR2 YSYEKL come from the germline V gene. The CDR3 here is CASSQEVAHNSYEQYF. In DNA, the CDR3 is TGCGCCAGCAGCCAAGAGGTGGCACACAACTCCTACGAGCAGTACTTC.

CDR3: CASSLEGGLYNEQFF. CDR3 DNA sequence: TGTGCCAGCAGCTTAGAAGGAGGACTATACAATGAGCAGTTCTTC. This chain connects TRBV7-2 to TRBJ2-1; tentatively, D is TRBD2 (6 bases). The germline V gene encodes CDR1 SGHTA and CDR2 FQGNSA. V was trimmed by 1 base and J by 4 bases, leaving 11 bases between them. The CDR3 contains 15 residues.

The genes are TRBV28 and TRBJ2-7; possible D gene TRBD1, 6 bases. V lost 1 base and J 4 bases, leaving 26 bases between the germline ends. This CDR3 is 19 amino acids long. From germline, CDR1 is MDHEN and CDR2 SYDVKM. The CDR3 region is CASSLFWTDLPRAGYEQYF. Here the CDR3 DNA reads TGTGCCAGCAGTTTATTTTGGACAGACTTACCCCGAGCCGGGTACGAGCAGTACTTC.

The chain employs TRBV11-2 and TRBJ2-3; D gene ambiguous. This CDR3 region has 15 residues. Germline lookup yields CDR1 SGHAT and CDR2 FQNNGV. Trimming left V 0 bases short and J 3 bases short, with 10 bases between. As DNA, the CDR3 is TGTGCCAGCAGCTTAGATCTAGTCCTGACAGATACGCAGTATTTT. This translates into CASSLDLVLTDTQYF.

The J gene is TRBJ2-7, the V gene TRBV11-1; D possibly corresponds to TRBD2 (6 bases). Germline CDR1 reads SGHAT; CDR2 reads FQDESV (reference sequence). V was trimmed by 2 bases and J by 2 bases, leaving 7 bases between them. This CDR3 has 13 residues. The CDR3 sequence: CASSLTGAYEQYF. In DNA, the CDR3 is TGTGCCAGCAGCTTAACGGGAGCCTACGAGCAGTACTTC. The variable domain in full, completed from reference TRBV11-1 and TRBJ2-7, reads EAEVAQSPRYKITEKSQAVAFWCDPISGHATLYWYRQILGQGPELLVQFQDESVVDDSQLPKDRFSAERLKGVDSTLKIQPAELGDSAMYLCASSLTGAYEQYFGPGTRLTVT.

This chain joins TRBV28 and TRBJ2-4; 9 nucleotides match TRBD1. Germline CDR1 reads MDHEN; CDR2 reads SYDVKM. Trimming removed 6 bases from V and 6 bases from J; junction bases left unmatched: 9. This CDR3 spans 15 amino acids. The CDR3 DNA reads TGTGCCAGCAGGGGAGACAGGGGGTCGCTAAACATTCAGTACTTC. This codes for CASRGDRGSLNIQYF.

This clone came up once. This rearrangement joins TRBV28 to TRBJ1-2; TRBD1 might be the D (5 bases). The CDR3 runs 14 residues. Germline CDR1 and CDR2: MDHEN and SYDVKM. The CDR3 loop is CALGAGPPNYGYTF. The CDR3 bases are TGTGCTCTAGGGGCTGGACCACCTAACTATGGCTACACCTTC.

This clone was observed once. The J gene is TRBJ1-1, the V gene TRBV21-1. TRBV21-1 is listed as a pseudogene. CDR3 length: 14 amino acids. CDR3: CASSKEAVGTEAFF. CDR3 nucleotide sequence: TGTGCCAGCAGCAAAGAGGCGGTTGGCACTGAAGCTTTCTTT.

The chain employs TRBV7-2 and TRBJ2-1, with TRBD2 matching over 9 bases. With 1 base clipped from V and 6 bases from J, the junction kept 10 bases outside the gene matches. This CDR3 region has 17 residues. Germline V gene lookup returns CDR1 SGHTA and CDR2 FQGNSA. The CDR3 coding sequence is TGTGCCAGCAGCTTAGGGCCGCCGGGACTAGCATTCAATGAGCAGTTCTTC. It encodes CASSLGPPGLAFNEQFF. Full variable domain (missing parts from reference TRBV7-2 and TRBJ2-1): GAGVSQSPSNKVTEKGKDVELRCDPISGHTALYWYRQSLGQGLEFLIYFQGNSAPDKSGLPSDRFSAERTGGSVSTLTIQRTQQEDSAVYLCASSLGPPGLAFNEQFFGPGTRLTVL.

This chain connects TRBV5-6 to TRBJ2-2; 7 bases are a match to TRBD2. The CDR3 has 17 amino acids. Trimming took 2 bases from V and 2 from J; bases not matched to a gene: 9. In germline, CDR1 is SGHDT, CDR2 YYEEEE. The DNA for the CDR3 is TGTGCCAGCAGCTTACTCGGGGGGACCACTAACACCGGGGAGCTGTTTTTT. Translating it yields CASSLLGGTTNTGELFF.

J is TRBJ1-2 and V is TRBV24-1, with D possibly TRBD1 on 5 matching bases. The length of the CDR3 is 16 residues. Germline V gene data show CDR1 as KGHDR and CDR2 as SFDVKD. Deletions cut 4 bases from V and 3 bases from J, with 17 bases between. The CDR3 here is CATSDPDSQGYYGYTF. CDR3 DNA sequence: TGTGCCACCAGTGACCCCGACAGCCAAGGGTACTATGGCTACACCTTC.

This chain links TRBV5-6 with TRBJ1-3; D not resolved. Trimming pared 3 bases from V and 0 bases from J, leaving 19 bases between. Germline assignment: CDR1 SGHDT and CDR2 YYEEEE. The CDR3 contains 18 residues. CDR3 protein: CASSYYRRVLSSGNTIYF. The DNA for the CDR3 is TGTGCCAGCAGCTATTATCGGAGGGTACTAAGCTCTGGAAACACCATATATTTT. Full variable domain (missing parts from reference TRBV5-6 and TRBJ1-3): DAGVTQSPTHLIKTRGQQVTLRCSPKSGHDTVSWYQQALGQGPQFIFQYYEEEERQRGNFPDRFSGHQFPNYSSELNVNALLLGDSALYLCASSYYRRVLSSGNTIYFGEGSWLTVV.

The chain joins TRBV27 to TRBJ2-1; D is ambiguous. Trimming pared 5 bases from V and 7 bases from J, leaving 12 bases between. CDR3 length equals 13 residues. Germline V gene lookup returns CDR1 MNHEY and CDR2 SMNVEV (reference sequence). CDR3 residues: CASSPAMRNEQFF. The CDR3 bases are TGTGCCAGCAGTCCTGCTATGAGGAATGAGCAGTTCTTC.